The present T cell receptor beta chain was sequenced within a study of blood T cell repertoires in COVID-19. Whole-study context: COVID-19 samples from acute and convalescent phases originated in the United States, Italy and Spain. PBMCs, B-cell-depleted T cells, or T cells were the source of the cDNA or gDNA that made up the material.

CDR1 is KGHDR, CDR2 SFDVKD, per germline. The junction had 4 bases not matched to a gene; V was cut back by 3 bases and J by 4 bases. The CDR3 is 15 residues long. Residents of 20 to 25 US areas, aged about 18 to 95 years, made up the participants. Which cohort a participant joined came from the clinical history participants gave. Libraries were prepared by immunoSEQ multiplex PCR; TCRdb keeps only in-frame clonotypes and omits some of them. Of 380,000 or so clones listed, 88% are singletons. Input material: PBMCs or T cells enriched from blood (not recorded which). The chain links TRBV24-1 to TRBJ2-1; 8 bases match TRBD2. The clonotype comes from a woman aged 25 to 39 with acute COVID-19. The CDR3 protein is CATSDHSGKYNEQFF. The CDR3 DNA follows: TGTGCCACCAGTGATCATAGCGGGAAGTACAATGAGCAGTTCTTC.